Included here is one T cell receptor beta chain sequence, with context. This entry comes from a study of OX40 agonist ivuxolimab in advanced cancers. TCRdb's table, derived via immunoSEQ multiplex PCR, lists solely in-frame clones and lacks some. Among more than 75,000 clones listed, 85% to 90% were seen once. Trimming stripped 2 bases from V and 3 bases from J, with 15 bases between. The CDR3 is made up of 15 amino acids. The germline V gene encodes CDR1 SGHRS and CDR2 YFSETQ. The source of this sequence is an adult with an advanced solid tumor such as melanoma, head and neck, liver or kidney cancer. The sample consisted of CD4+ or CD8+ T cells sorted from blood, taken in a trial of the OX40 agonist ivuxolimab. V and J are TRBV5-1 and TRBJ2-7; tentatively, D is TRBD1 (6 bases). CDR3 in amino acids: CASSFDPGASYEQYF. CDR3 in DNA: TGCGCCAGCAGCTTTGATCCAGGGGCTAGCTACGAGCAGTACTTC.